Listed here are 2 T cell receptor beta chains from one sample, sequenced in a study of beta chain features in type 1 diabetes. Notes on the study in general: In every one of the four CD4+ subsets, TCRB CDR3s were moderately but significantly shorter in Type 1 diabetes patients.

Which antigens these TCRs recognize remains unknown. Expressed TCRB transcripts were sequenced because the isolated RNA had all been reverse transcribed beforehand. Clones were sequenced by immunoSEQ multiplex PCR, and TCRdb holds only the in-frame ones, with some missing. The repertoire consists of a few hundred thousand clones, with around a tenth occurring once and the leading ten covering about 0.63%. The specimen sequenced was central memory CD4+ T cells from blood. These receptors were taken from a man aged 25-45 years with type 1 diabetes.

The chain employs TRBV5-4 and TRBJ1-4, with TRBD1 identical over 8 bases. There are 14 residues in the CDR3. CDR1 is SGHNT, CDR2 YYREEE, per germline (reference sequence). The junction had 8 bases not matched to a gene; V was cut back by 3 bases and J by 10 bases. CDR3 loop: CASSSGQGEGKLFF. In DNA form, the CDR3 reads TGTGCCAGCAGCTCCGGACAGGGCGAAGGAAAACTGTTTTTT. Looking up the rest from reference TRBV5-4 and TRBJ1-4 gives the full variable domain: ETGVTQSPTHLIKTRGQQVTLRCSSQSGHNTVSWYQQALGQGPQFIFQYYREEENGRGNFPPRFSGLQFPNYSSELNVNALELDDSALYLCASSSGQGEGKLFFGSGTQLSVL.

The V gene is TRBV2, the J gene TRBJ1-5; D gene unclear. The CDR3 runs 14 residues. CDR1 SNHLY and CDR2 FYNNEI come from the germline V gene. V lost 4 bases to trimming and J lost 0 bases, with 7 bases between them. CDR3 region: CASSVTLSNQPQHF. The CDR3 DNA follows: TGTGCCAGCAGTGTTACCCTTAGCAATCAGCCCCAGCATTTT.